This T cell receptor (beta chain) appears in the sequencing data of a study of tissue T cells after allogeneic stem cell transplantation. Study findings and constraints: Anatomically similar tissues had similar TCR repertoires within each patient.

This clone was found a few times. What it binds is not known. Each gene name is a mouse one. The CDR3 extends 1 residue past the end of the read, so its final part is completed from the germline J gene. The CDR3 sequence is 14 residues long. The germline V gene has CDR1 GKSSPN and CDR2 SITVG. Trimming removed 0 bases at V and 4 bases at J, with 10 bases between. Time point meaning: mouse harvest day 7 after allogeneic transplant. Mouse grafts combined 10^7 T-cell-depleted bone marrow cells with 10^6 splenic CD5+ T cells. Profiling relied on immunoSEQ multiplex PCR, and the TCRdb table lists in-frame clones only, not all of them. The sample has 8,000 to 8,500 clones; around 48% are singletons.

The sequencing sample was made of gut tissue. The chain couples TRBV31 to TRBJ1-3; D is unresolved. This TCR derives from a female BALB/c mouse given C57BL/6 T cells with graft-versus-host disease after an allogeneic hematopoietic cell transplant. The CDR3 protein is CAWSLSRAGNTLYF. The sequenced part of the CDR3 DNA is TGTGCCTGGAGTCTCTCGCGGGCGGGAAATACGCTCTAT.